This T cell receptor (beta chain) was sequenced for a study of blood T cell repertoires in COVID-19. Measured with immunoSEQ multiplex PCR; TCRdb has only the in-frame clones, and not every one. The sample lists some 270,000 clones, about 91% occurring once. Recruitment covered about two dozen US areas and drew participants whose ages spanned about 18 to 90 years. Germline V lookup: CDR1 MGHRA, CDR2 YSYEKL. The CDR3 covers 14 residues. V was shortened by 3 bases and J by 2 bases, with 10 bases between the two germline ends. The chain combines TRBV4-1 with TRBJ1-1; D possibly corresponds to TRBD1 (5 bases). The specimen sequenced was PBMCs or T cells enriched from blood (not recorded which). The clonotype originates from a man between 35 and 55 years old who had been exposed to COVID-19. The DNA for the CDR3 is TGCGCCAGCAGCCACACAAGGGGAAACACTGAAGCTTTCTTT. Translation: CASSHTRGNTEAFF.